One sample yielded the 21 T cell receptor beta chains listed below, sequenced in a study of CD8+CD57+ T cells in acquired aplastic anemia. The sequenced patients had an expansion of CD8+CD57+ cells seen by flow cytometry. It was genomic DNA that served as the template for profiling TCR beta VDJ and CDR3. TCRdb re-called the reads with MiXCR, one entry per CDR3 protein. The repertoire has roughly 150,000 distinct CDR3 sequences, about half of them found once; the top ten carry 3.2%. Material for sequencing was sorted CD4+, CD8+, or CD8+CD57+ T cells (not recorded which) from PBMCs. The receptors come from a human donor with aplastic anemia.

The rearrangement uses TRBV14 and TRBJ1-5; D unresolved. The CDR3 has 14 residues. Germline values: CDR1 SGHDN, CDR2 FVKESK. The germline V and J ends were trimmed by 8 bases and 7 bases, with 18 bases remaining between them. The CDR3: CASRPVRAEQPQHF. In DNA, the CDR3 is TGTGCCAGCCGACCAGTGAGGGCAGAGCAGCCCCAGCATTTT.

In the case of this clonotype: One end of the junction varies from germline; a read error may be responsible. The chain joins TRBV7-3 to TRBJ2-2; 12 positions match TRBD2. Germline-derived CDR1 and CDR2 are SGHTA and FQGTGA. The CDR3 is 9 amino acids. This CDR3 is CASGLAGSF. Here the CDR3 DNA reads TGTGCCAGCGGACTAGCGGGAAGTTTT.

This chain links TRBV5-1 with TRBJ2-1; D is unresolved. Germline assignment: CDR1 SGHRS and CDR2 YFSETQ. V was clipped by 0 bases and J by 6 bases, with 7 bases between them. The CDR3 length is 13 residues. The CDR3 DNA reads as TGCGCCAGCAGCTTGGGCACAGTCAATGAGCAGTTCTTC. Encoded protein: CASSLGTVNEQFF.

This clonotype has ten or more counts. This rearrangement joins TRBV7-9 to TRBJ2-5; possibly TRBD2 for D (5 bases). The CDR3 is 14 amino acids. Germline assignment: CDR1 SEHNR and CDR2 FQNEAQ (reference sequence). With 1 base removed from V and 4 bases from J, the gap between germline ends came to 10 bases. The CDR3 here is CASSLVLAPETQYF. The DNA of the CDR3 is TGTGCCAGCAGCTTAGTTCTAGCCCCAGAGACCCAGTACTTC. Using reference TRBV7-9 and TRBJ2-5 for the parts outside the CDR3, the full variable domain is DTGVSQNPRHKITKRGQNVTFRCDPISEHNRLYWYRQTLGQGPEFLTYFQNEAQLEKSRLLSDRFSAERPKGSFSTLEIQRTEQGDSAMYLCASSLVLAPETQYFGPGTRLLVL.

This clonotype was seen at least ten times. The chain has TRBV7-2 and TRBJ2-1, with TRBD2 identical over 11 bases. V was clipped by 4 bases and J by 2 bases; unmatched bases: 4. This CDR3 contains 16 residues. Germline V CDR1 and CDR2: SGHTA, FQGNSA. The CDR3 loop is CASSSASGRTYNEQFF. The CDR3 DNA is TGTGCCAGCAGCTCCGCTAGCGGGAGGACCTACAATGAGCAGTTCTTC.

This sequence joins TRBV2 and TRBJ2-7; TRBD1 is a possible D gene (5 bases). CDR1 is SNHLY, CDR2 FYNNEI, per germline. The V end lost 5 bases, the J end lost 3 bases, and 8 bases lay between the germline ends. CDR3 size: 12 residues. The CDR3 DNA follows: TGTGCCAGCAGTTACAGGAACTACGAGCAGTACTTC. Translating gives CASSYRNYEQYF.

This clonotype showed up many times. The gene calls are TRBV20-1 and TRBJ1-4; D is uncertain. Germline CDR1 reads DFQATT; CDR2 reads SNEGSKA (reference sequence). The CDR3 is 15 residues long. V was clipped by 0 bases and J by 3 bases, with 11 bases between them. DNA of the CDR3: TGCAGTGCTAGAGATGCGAGGATACCTAATGAAAAACTGTTTTTT. This encodes CSARDARIPNEKLFF.

This rearrangement joins TRBV11-2 to TRBJ2-1, with a weak D call TRBD2 (7 bases). This CDR3 is 16 amino acids long. V gave up 7 bases and J gave up 7 bases, with 23 bases separating them. Per the germline V gene, CDR1 is SGHAT and CDR2 is FQNNGV. In nucleotides, the CDR3 is TGTGCCAGCACCACTGGGGGGGCCCCCGGAGAGAATGAGCAGTTCTTC. This gives the protein CASTTGGAPGENEQFF. Full variable domain (outside the CDR3, taken from reference TRBV11-2 and TRBJ2-1): EAGVAQSPRYKIIEKRQSVAFWCNPISGHATLYWYQQILGQGPKLLIQFQNNGVVDDSQLPKDRFSAERLKGVDSTLKIQPAKLEDSAVYLCASTTGGAPGENEQFFGPGTRLTVL.

This clonotype has a count of ten or more. V gene TRBV6-1 combines with J gene TRBJ1-1; D not resolved. CDR1 MNHNS and CDR2 SASEGT come from the germline V gene. Trimming stripped 0 bases from V and 4 bases from J, with 6 bases between. This CDR3 has 13 residues. The CDR3 region has the DNA TGTGCCAGCAGTGAAGCGCAGGTCACTGAAGCTTTCTTT. Translation gives CASSEAQVTEAFF.

This chain links TRBV5-1 with TRBJ1-1; 7 bases agree with TRBD1. This CDR3 is built from 17 residues. Germline V gives CDR1 SGHRS, CDR2 YFSETQ. Unmatched junction bases numbered 14, after V lost 3 bases and J lost 3 bases. The CDR3 region has the DNA TGCGCCAGCAGCTCTCGACAGGGAAGTGGGGTGGACACTGAAGCTTTCTTT. Its translation: CASSSRQGSGVDTEAFF.

The chain recombines TRBV2 with TRBJ1-5; D is unresolved. Germline CDR1 and CDR2: SNHLY and FYNNEI. The CDR3 totals 14 residues. Trimming took off 3 bases at V and 3 bases at J, with 9 bases between the two ends. The CDR3 protein is CASSDRQVNQPQHF. In nucleotides, the CDR3 is TGTGCCAGCAGTGATCGTCAGGTCAATCAGCCCCAGCATTTT.

This clonotype showed up many times. The chain has TRBV20-1 and TRBJ2-3, with TRBD1 as a possible D gene (5 bases). V shed 0 bases and J shed 2 bases, with 12 bases lying between them. CDR3 length: 15 residues. Germline CDR1 reads DFQATT; CDR2 reads SNEGSKA (reference sequence). The CDR3 coding sequence is TGCAGTGCTAGAGATTGGAGACAGATCACAGATACGCAGTATTTT. Protein sequence: CSARDWRQITDTQYF.

The chain is built from TRBV2 and TRBJ2-4; D is unresolved. The CDR3 covers 15 residues. V was clipped by 2 bases and J by 0 bases, with 8 bases between them. Germline CDR1 SNHLY, CDR2 FYNNEI. The CDR3 loop is CASSEYVLAKNIQYF. The CDR3 bases are TGTGCCAGCAGTGAATACGTGCTAGCCAAAAACATTCAGTACTTC. The full variable domain, in which reference TRBV2 and TRBJ2-4 provide the parts outside the CDR3, is EPEVTQTPSHQVTQMGQEVILRCVPISNHLYFYWYRQILGQKVEFLVSFYNNEISEKSEIFDDQFSVERPDGSNFTLKIRSTKLEDSAMYFCASSEYVLAKNIQYFGAGTRLSVL.

With regard to this clonotype: A read error may explain this, as a much larger clone is one base away. Without the conserved terminal phenylalanine or tryptophan, this CDR3 likely stems from a read error. The chain has TRBV5-4 and TRBJ1-2, with 8 bases matching TRBD1. V was clipped by 1 base and J by 4 bases; unmatched bases: 3. This CDR3 has 14 amino acids. The germline CDR1 and CDR2 sequences are SGHNT and YYREEE (reference sequence). DNA for the CDR3: TGTGCCAGCAGCTTGAGGACAGGGTTCTATGGCTACACCTCC. Translation: CASSLRTGFYGYTS.

CDR3 region: CASSLGGQDYGYTF. In DNA, the CDR3 is TGTGCCAGCAGCTTGGGGGGGCAAGACTATGGCTACACCTTC. The chain employs TRBV11-3 and TRBJ1-2, with TRBD1 as a possible D gene (6 bases). This CDR3 comprises 14 residues. Trimming left V 3 bases short and J 3 bases short, with 11 bases between. Germline loops: CDR1 SGHNT, CDR2 YENEEA. Full variable domain (missing parts from reference TRBV11-3 and TRBJ1-2): EAGVVQSPRYKIIEKKQPVAFWCNPISGHNTLYWYLQNLGQGPELLIRYENEEAVDDSQLPKDRFSAERLKGVDSTLKIQPAELGDSAVYLCASSLGGQDYGYTFGSGTRLTVV.

The J gene is TRBJ2-1, the V gene TRBV4-2; TRBD2 matches at 7 bases. The CDR3 loop spans 18 amino acids. Germline V gene data show CDR1 as LGHNA and CDR2 as YNFKEQ. Trimming removed 5 bases from V and 0 bases from J; junction bases left unmatched: 13. The CDR3 coding sequence is TGTGCCAGCAGCGGCGGGAGTTTTGAGACGAGCTCCTACAATGAGCAGTTCTTC. Its protein product is CASSGGSFETSSYNEQFF.

V gene TRBV10-3 combines with J gene TRBJ2-3; tentatively, D is TRBD2 (6 bases). The CDR3 loop spans 16 amino acids. The V end was cut by 10 bases, the J end by 2 bases, with 22 bases between. CDR1 ENHRY and CDR2 SYGVKD come from the germline V gene. This CDR3 is CATIGGQGPDTDTQYF. CDR3 nucleotide sequence: TGTGCCACTATCGGAGGGCAGGGCCCCGACACAGATACGCAGTATTTT.

The chain has TRBV7-6 and TRBJ2-7; 8 nucleotides align to TRBD1. The length of the CDR3 is 13 residues. Losses at the gene ends were 5 bases for V and 3 bases for J; bases not matched to a gene: 3. The germline gives CDR1 SGHVS, CDR2 FNYEAQ. For the CDR3, the DNA is TGTGCCAGCAGCCCTGGACAGGGCTACGAGCAGTACTTC. Protein: CASSPGQGYEQYF.

The table lists this clonotype with many counts. This chain uses TRBV19 with TRBJ1-6, with D maybe TRBD1 (5 bases). Per the germline V gene, CDR1 is LNHDA and CDR2 is SQIVND (reference sequence). V was clipped by 0 bases and J by 4 bases, with 10 bases between them. The CDR3 sequence is 16 residues long. CDR3 protein: CASSIDRGTYNSPLHF. For the CDR3, the DNA is TGTGCCAGTAGTATAGATCGGGGGACTTATAATTCACCCCTCCACTTT.

This clonotype was counted at least ten times. The chain joins TRBV20-1 to TRBJ2-7; D is unresolved. The CDR3 length is 14 residues. V was pared by 5 bases and J by 4 bases, with 18 bases between. The germline V gene encodes CDR1 DFQATT and CDR2 SNEGSKA (reference sequence). The CDR3 DNA follows: TGCAGTGCTGGGCGAGGAACTCTTGATTACGAGCAGTACGTC. Its protein is CSAGRGTLDYEQYV.

The chain has TRBV25-1 and TRBJ1-1; weak D call: TRBD1 (6 bases). V was shortened by 7 bases and J by 5 bases, with 20 bases between the two germline ends. Germline loops: CDR1 MGHDK, CDR2 SYGVNS. This CDR3 is 15 amino acids long. CDR3 sequence reads: CASTLPSGVKTEAFF. The CDR3 DNA reads as TGTGCCAGCACCCTCCCCTCAGGGGTCAAAACTGAAGCTTTCTTT. Together with reference TRBV25-1 and TRBJ1-1, the CDR3 gives the full variable domain: EADIYQTPRYLVIGTGKKITLECSQTMGHDKMYWYQQDPGMELHLIHYSYGVNSTEKGDLSSESTVSRIRTEHFPLTLESARPSHTSQYLCASTLPSGVKTEAFFGQGTRLTVV.